This TCR beta chain was retrieved from a study of blood T cell repertoires in COVID-19. Study overall: Samples came from the United States, Italy and Spain, spanning acute and convalescent COVID-19. In each case, the material was cDNA or gDNA derived from T cells, B-cell-depleted T cells, or PBMCs.

This clone has just one count. Original data processing: By means of reference gene primer amplification, nucleated cell counts were estimated. Libraries were prepared by immunoSEQ multiplex PCR; TCRdb keeps only in-frame clonotypes and omits some of them. V, J and clone size derive from that table, while D and trimming were established from the DNA sequence. Here the sample spans about 130,000 clones, roughly 80% being singletons. The CDR3 covers 15 residues. The germline gives CDR1 SQVTM, CDR2 ANQGSEA. V trimming: 6 bases; J trimming: 4 bases; junction bases outside the gene matches: 10. The rearrangement joins TRBV29-1 to TRBJ2-5; 11 bases map to TRBD1. This receptor was identified in a woman in her 30s who had recovered from COVID-19. Sequencing was performed on peripheral blood. The chain's CDR3 is CSVAGTGGLRETQYF. In DNA form, the CDR3 reads TGCAGCGTCGCTGGGACAGGGGGATTGCGAGAGACCCAGTACTTC.